Listed below are T cell receptor beta chains from one sample, sequenced in a study of naive and memory T cell subsets. TCRdb processed the UMI-ligation and nested PCR reads anew with MiXCR; each CDR3 protein has one entry. Among under 150,000 distinct CDR3 sequences listed, approximately 20% were seen once. Source material: naive CD8+ T cells from blood. The origin of the receptors is a human donor in good health. Each CDR3 is given with its conserved first and last residue. D genes are given only for firm matches. A clone size is listed for some rows: how often the clone was seen (once, few, many), or a class if it is expanded.

clone size	V gene	D gene	J gene	CDR3 DNA	CDR3 protein
.	TRBV14	.	TRBJ2-1	TGTGCCAGCAGCTGGACTCTTTACAATGAGCAGTTCTTC	CASSWTLYNEQFF
.	TRBV7-8	.	TRBJ2-1	TGTGCCAGCAGCTTAGCGTGGCAAAACAATGAGCAGTTCTTC	CASSLAWQNNEQFF
.	TRBV29-1	.	TRBJ2-1	TGCAGCGTTGCTCAGCGTACGTCCTACAATGAGCAGTTCTTC	CSVAQRTSYNEQFF
few	TRBV29-1	.	TRBJ2-1	TGCAGCGTTAGAGGGGATAACCCCGGGGCTCCCTCCAATGAGCAGTTCTTC	CSVRGDNPGAPSNEQFF
.	TRBV11-2	TRBD1	TRBJ1-2	TGTGCCAGCAGCTACTACAGGGGACTGAACTATGGCTACACCTTC	CASSYYRGLNYGYTF
few	TRBV3-1	TRBD1	TRBJ1-2	TGTGCCAGCAGCCAACACCGTACAGGGGGCGCGGATGACTACACCTTC	CASSQHRTGGADDYTF
few	TRBV28	.	TRBJ2-7	TGTGCCAGCAGGCCCCGGTCCCAACTGAGGGAGCAGTACTTC	CASRPRSQLREQYF
.	TRBV2	.	TRBJ1-5	TGTGCCACCCTCTTGACCTTGGATCAGCCCCAGCATTTT	CATLLTLDQPQHF
few	TRBV20-1	TRBD2	TRBJ2-5	TGCAGTGCTAGAGTTCTGGGGCTAGCGGGAGAGGTACGGGAGACCCAGTACTTC	CSARVLGLAGEVRETQYF
few	TRBV6-1	TRBD1	TRBJ2-7	TGTGCCAGCACCTTCCCAGCAGGACAGGCCTTGGGGGAGCAGTACTTC	CASTFPAGQALGEQYF
few	TRBV27	.	TRBJ1-1	TGTGCCAGCAGTTTAGCAGGTATAGGAACTGAAGCTTTCTTT	CASSLAGIGTEAFF
.	TRBV5-5	.	TRBJ1-4	TGTGCCAGCAGCTTGGAAGGGGAATCGAAACTGTTTTTT	CASSLEGESKLFF
.	TRBV7-9	TRBD2	TRBJ2-7	TGTGCCAGCAGCTTGTCGGGACTAGCGAACGAGCAGTACTTC	CASSLSGLANEQYF
few	TRBV28	.	TRBJ1-1	TGTGCCGCCGGACAAGAGAACACTGAAGCTTTCTTT	CAAGQENTEAFF
.	TRBV7-9	.	TRBJ1-2	TGTGCCAGCAGCTTCCCCGGGACGGATGACTATGGCTACACCTTC	CASSFPGTDDYGYTF
.	TRBV29-1	TRBD1	TRBJ2-7	TGCAGCGTTGAGGACCGGGACAGGGGACACGAGCAGTACTTC	CSVEDRDRGHEQYF
.	TRBV4-1	TRBD2	TRBJ2-1	TGCGCCAGCAGCCAAGATTGGCCTAGCGGGATCTCCAGGAGCAACAATGAGCAGTTCTTC	CASSQDWPSGISRSNNEQFF
few	TRBV28	.	TRBJ2-3	TGTGCCAGCAGTTTGAGGGGCACAGATACGCAGTATTTT	CASSLRGTDTQYF
.	TRBV5-6	.	TRBJ2-7	TGTGCCAGCAGCTTTCGTGGACCGCCCCCCTACGAGCAGTACTTC	CASSFRGPPPYEQYF
.	TRBV6-6	TRBD2	TRBJ2-1	TGTGCCAGCAGTGTGGGACTAGCGCGCTACAATGAGCAGTTCTTC	CASSVGLARYNEQFF
.	TRBV20-1	.	TRBJ2-7	TGCAGTGCTACCGGGCCGACGGGCTACGAGCAGTACTTC	CSATGPTGYEQYF
few	TRBV29-1	.	TRBJ2-1	TGCAGCGTTGAAGCTATTGAACCCAGGAGATATATCGATGAGCAGTTCTTC	CSVEAIEPRRYIDEQFF
.	TRBV27	.	TRBJ2-1	TGTGCCAGCAGTGGGCTCAGGGGTAATGAGCAGTTCTTC	CASSGLRGNEQFF
many	TRBV12-3/TRBV12-4	.	TRBJ1-1	TGTGCCAGCAGTCCTACAGGGTCCCTTAACACTGAAGCTTTCTTT	CASSPTGSLNTEAFF
.	TRBV5-6	TRBD2	TRBJ2-1	TGTGCCAGCAGCATGCTGCGACTAGCGGGGAGGGGTGAGCAGTTCTTC	CASSMLRLAGRGEQFF
.	TRBV27	.	TRBJ2-3	TGTGCCAGCAGTTTATTGGCAGACACAGATACGCAGTATTTT	CASSLLADTDTQYF
.	TRBV28	TRBD2	TRBJ2-7	TGTGCCAGCAGTTCGGGACTAGGGATCGAGCAGTACTTC	CASSSGLGIEQYF